This is a list of T cell receptor beta chains from one sample in a study of human T cells and chemical hapten exposure. TCRdb passed the RACE reads through MiXCR, listing each CDR3 protein once. The profile covers tens of thousands of distinct CDR3 sequences, with around 11% appearing a single time and around 3.9% taken by the ten largest. Here the sequenced sample was whole blood, taken in connection with sensitization to the hapten diphenylcyclopropenone (DPC). The receptor set was obtained from a woman between 35 and 50 years old with alopecia areata. Some clones in this sample may be carry-over from other donors' samples. The CDR3 runs from the conserved cysteine through the conserved F or W. A D gene is named only where the DNA matches it firmly. A row's size may be missing; if present it is once, few, many or a size class.

J | D | V | size | CDR3 | DNA
TRBJ2-3 | - | TRBV7-2 | few | CASSLALGATDTQYF | TGTGCCAGCAGCTTAGCGCTCGGGGCCACAGATACGCAGTATTTT
TRBJ2-2 | - | TRBV11-2 | few | CASSPISGLGTGELFF | TGTGCCAGCAGCCCAATCTCAGGGTTGGGCACCGGGGAGCTGTTTTTT
TRBJ2-3 | - | TRBV5-5 | many | CASSFGPDTQYF | TGTGCCAGCAGCTTTGGGCCGGATACGCAGTATTTT
TRBJ2-3 | TRBD2 | TRBV20-1 | many | CSASLLAGVRDTQYF | TGCAGTGCTAGTCTCCTAGCGGGAGTCAGAGATACGCAGTATTTT
TRBJ2-1 | - | TRBV19 | - | CASSPPDISYNEQFF | TGTGCCAGTAGTCCCCCGGACATCTCCTACAATGAGCAGTTCTTC
TRBJ2-5 | - | TRBV19 | - | CASSMGTGYQETQYF | TGTGCCAGTAGTATGGGAACAGGTTACCAAGAGACCCAGTACTTC
TRBJ1-1 | - | TRBV21-1 | many | CAKLRWLFF | TGTGCCAAGTTGCGATGGCTTTTCTTT
TRBJ2-7 | TRBD1 | TRBV19 | - | CASSDQPGQSSYEQYF | TGTGCCAGTAGTGATCAACCGGGACAGAGCTCCTACGAGCAGTACTTC
TRBJ1-1 | TRBD1 | TRBV29-1 | - | CSVVGRGEMNTEAFF | TGCAGCGTTGTCGGCAGGGGGGAAATGAACACTGAAGCTTTCTTT
TRBJ2-6 | - | TRBV29-1 | few | CSVETGSGANVLTF | TGCAGCGTTGAAACAGGCTCTGGGGCCAACGTCCTGACTTTC
TRBJ1-1 | - | TRBV3-1 | many | CASSSYRVTEAFF | TGTGCCAGCAGTTCCTACAGGGTCACTGAAGCTTTCTTT
TRBJ1-5 | TRBD1 | TRBV30 | - | CAWSQIRGQGASQPQHF | TGTGCCTGGAGCCAGATACGGGGACAGGGGGCTAGTCAGCCCCAGCATTTT
TRBJ2-7 | - | TRBV14 | few | CASSPAPGTQYF | TGTGCCAGCAGCCCAGCCCCAGGAACCCAGTACTTC
TRBJ2-3 | TRBD2 | TRBV2 | many | CASRATSGRSTDTQYF | TGTGCCAGCAGGGCGACTAGCGGGAGGAGTACAGATACGCAGTATTTT